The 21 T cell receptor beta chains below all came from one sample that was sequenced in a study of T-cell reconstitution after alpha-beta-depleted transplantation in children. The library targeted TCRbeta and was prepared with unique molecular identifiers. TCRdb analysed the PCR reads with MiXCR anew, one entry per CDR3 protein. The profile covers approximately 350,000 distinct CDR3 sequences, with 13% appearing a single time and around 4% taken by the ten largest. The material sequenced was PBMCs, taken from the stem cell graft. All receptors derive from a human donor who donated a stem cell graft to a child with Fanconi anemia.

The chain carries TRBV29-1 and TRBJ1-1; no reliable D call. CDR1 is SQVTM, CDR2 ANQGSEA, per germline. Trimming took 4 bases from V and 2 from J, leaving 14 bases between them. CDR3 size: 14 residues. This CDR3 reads CSVANTDTNTEAFF. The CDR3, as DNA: TGCAGCGTTGCCAATACCGACACTAACACTGAAGCTTTCTTT.

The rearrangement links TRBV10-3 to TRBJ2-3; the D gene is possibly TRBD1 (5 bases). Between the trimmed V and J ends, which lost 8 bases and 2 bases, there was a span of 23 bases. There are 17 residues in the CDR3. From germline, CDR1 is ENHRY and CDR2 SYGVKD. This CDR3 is CAIGNLSPGALTDTQYF. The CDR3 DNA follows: TGTGCCATCGGAAATCTCTCTCCTGGGGCTCTCACAGATACGCAGTATTTT.

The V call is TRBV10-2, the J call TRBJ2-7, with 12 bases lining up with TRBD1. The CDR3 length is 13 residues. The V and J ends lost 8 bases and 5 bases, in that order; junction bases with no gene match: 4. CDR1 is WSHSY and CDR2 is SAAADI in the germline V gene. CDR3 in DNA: TGCGCCAGCGGGGACAGGGGGCTCAACGAGCAGTACTTC. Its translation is CASGDRGLNEQYF.

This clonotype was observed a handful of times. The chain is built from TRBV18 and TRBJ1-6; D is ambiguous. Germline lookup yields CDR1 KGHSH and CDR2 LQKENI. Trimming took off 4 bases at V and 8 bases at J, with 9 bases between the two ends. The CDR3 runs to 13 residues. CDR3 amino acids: CASSQGWDSPLHF. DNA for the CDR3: TGTGCCAGCTCACAGGGTTGGGATTCACCCCTCCACTTT. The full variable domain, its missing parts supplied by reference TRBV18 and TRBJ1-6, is NAGVMQNPRHLVRRRGQEARLRCSPMKGHSHVYWYRQLPEEGLKFMVYLQKENIIDESGMPKERFSAEFPKEGPSILRIQQVVRGDSAAYFCASSQGWDSPLHFGNGTRLTVT.

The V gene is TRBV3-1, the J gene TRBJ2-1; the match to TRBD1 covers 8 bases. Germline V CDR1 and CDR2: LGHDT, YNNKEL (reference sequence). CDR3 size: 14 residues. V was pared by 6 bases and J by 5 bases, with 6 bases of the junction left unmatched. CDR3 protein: CASRKDRVHNEQFF. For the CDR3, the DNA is TGTGCCAGCAGAAAGGACAGGGTCCACAATGAGCAGTTCTTC.

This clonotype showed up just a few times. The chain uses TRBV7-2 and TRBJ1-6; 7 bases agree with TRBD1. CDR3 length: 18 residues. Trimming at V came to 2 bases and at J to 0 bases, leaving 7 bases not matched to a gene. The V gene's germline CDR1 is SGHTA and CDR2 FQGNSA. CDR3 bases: TGTGCCAGCAGCTTACTAGGGGGCGCGGGCTCCTATAATTCACCCCTCCACTTT. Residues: CASSLLGGAGSYNSPLHF.

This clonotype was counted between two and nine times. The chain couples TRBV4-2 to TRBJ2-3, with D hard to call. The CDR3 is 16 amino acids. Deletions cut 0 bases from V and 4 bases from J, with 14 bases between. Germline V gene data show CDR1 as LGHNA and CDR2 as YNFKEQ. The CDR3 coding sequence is TGTGCCAGCAGCCAAGATAGAACCGACCATCCAGATACGCAGTATTTT. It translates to CASSQDRTDHPDTQYF.

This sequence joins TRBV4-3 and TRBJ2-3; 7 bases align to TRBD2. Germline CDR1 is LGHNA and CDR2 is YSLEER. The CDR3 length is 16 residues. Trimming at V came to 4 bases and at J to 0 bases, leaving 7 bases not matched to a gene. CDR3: CASSPRDGRSTDTQYF. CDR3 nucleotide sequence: TGCGCCAGCAGCCCCCGCGACGGGAGGAGCACAGATACGCAGTATTTT.

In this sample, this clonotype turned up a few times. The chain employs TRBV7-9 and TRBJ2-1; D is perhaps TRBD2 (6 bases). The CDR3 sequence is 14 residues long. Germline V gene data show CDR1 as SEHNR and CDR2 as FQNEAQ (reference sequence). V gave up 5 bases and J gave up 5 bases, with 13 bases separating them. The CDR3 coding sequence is TGTGCCAGCAGCCGGAGGGTCGGGGACAATGAGCAGTTCTTC. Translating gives CASSRRVGDNEQFF. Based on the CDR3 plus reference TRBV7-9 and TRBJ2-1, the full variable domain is DTGVSQNPRHKITKRGQNVTFRCDPISEHNRLYWYRQTLGQGPEFLTYFQNEAQLEKSRLLSDRFSAERPKGSFSTLEIQRTEQGDSAMYLCASSRRVGDNEQFFGPGTRLTVL.

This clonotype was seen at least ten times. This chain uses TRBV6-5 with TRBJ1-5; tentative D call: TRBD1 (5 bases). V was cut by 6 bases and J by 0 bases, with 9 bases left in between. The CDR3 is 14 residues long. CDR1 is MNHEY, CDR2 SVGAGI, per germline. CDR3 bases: TGTGCCAGCAGCATGGGGCTTAGCAATCAGCCCCAGCATTTT. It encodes CASSMGLSNQPQHF.

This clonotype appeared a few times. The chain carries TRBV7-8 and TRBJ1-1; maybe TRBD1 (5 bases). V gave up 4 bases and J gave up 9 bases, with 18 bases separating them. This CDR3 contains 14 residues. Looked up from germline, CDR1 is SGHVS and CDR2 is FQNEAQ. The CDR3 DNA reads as TGTGCCAGCAGCTCGTACCAGGGTCGTCGGCAAGCTTTCTTT. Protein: CASSSYQGRRQAFF.

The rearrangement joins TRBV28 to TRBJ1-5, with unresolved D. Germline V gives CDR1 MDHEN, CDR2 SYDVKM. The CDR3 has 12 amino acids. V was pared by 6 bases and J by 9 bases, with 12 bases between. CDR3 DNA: TGTGCCAGCAGGTTACCTGCCGGGCCCCAGCATTTT. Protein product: CASRLPAGPQHF.

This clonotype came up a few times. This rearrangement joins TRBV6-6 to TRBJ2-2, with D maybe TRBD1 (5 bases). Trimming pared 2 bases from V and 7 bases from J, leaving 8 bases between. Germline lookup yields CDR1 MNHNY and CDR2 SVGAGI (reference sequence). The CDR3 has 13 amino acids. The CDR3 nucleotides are TGTGCCAGCAGTTACGGACAACTCGGGGAGCTGTTTTTT. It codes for CASSYGQLGELFF.

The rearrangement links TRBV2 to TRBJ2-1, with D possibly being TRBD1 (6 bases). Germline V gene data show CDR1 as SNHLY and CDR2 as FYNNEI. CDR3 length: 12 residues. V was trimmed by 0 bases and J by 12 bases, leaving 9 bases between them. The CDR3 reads CASSEASRGQFF. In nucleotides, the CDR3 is TGTGCCAGCAGTGAAGCTTCCAGGGGGCAGTTCTTC.

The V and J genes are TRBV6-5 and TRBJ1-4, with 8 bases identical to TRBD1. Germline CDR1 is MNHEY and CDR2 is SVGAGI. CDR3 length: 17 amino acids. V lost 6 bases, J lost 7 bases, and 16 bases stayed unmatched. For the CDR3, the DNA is TGTGCCAGCAGATACGACAGGGGAGGGAATCTGCGTGAAAAACTGTTTTTT. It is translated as CASRYDRGGNLREKLFF.

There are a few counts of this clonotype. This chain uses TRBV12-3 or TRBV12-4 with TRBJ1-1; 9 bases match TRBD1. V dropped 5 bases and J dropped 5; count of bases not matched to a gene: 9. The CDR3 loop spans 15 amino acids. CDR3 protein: CASSTSGTGYTEAFF. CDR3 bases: TGTGCCAGCAGTACTTCCGGGACAGGGTATACTGAAGCTTTCTTT.

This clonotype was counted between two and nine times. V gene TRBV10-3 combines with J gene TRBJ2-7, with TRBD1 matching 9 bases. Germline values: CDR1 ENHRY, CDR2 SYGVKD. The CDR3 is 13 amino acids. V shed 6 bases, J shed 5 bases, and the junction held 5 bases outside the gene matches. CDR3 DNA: TGTGCCATCAGCCGGGACAGGGCCAACGAGCAGTACTTC. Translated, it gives CAISRDRANEQYF.

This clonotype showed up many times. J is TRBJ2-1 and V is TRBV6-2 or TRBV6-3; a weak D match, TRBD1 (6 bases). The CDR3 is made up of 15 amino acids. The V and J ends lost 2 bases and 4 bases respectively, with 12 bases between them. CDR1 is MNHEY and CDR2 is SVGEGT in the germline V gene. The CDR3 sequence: CASSYPGTPYNEQFF. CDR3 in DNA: TGTGCCAGCAGTTACCCAGGGACACCTTACAATGAGCAGTTCTTC.

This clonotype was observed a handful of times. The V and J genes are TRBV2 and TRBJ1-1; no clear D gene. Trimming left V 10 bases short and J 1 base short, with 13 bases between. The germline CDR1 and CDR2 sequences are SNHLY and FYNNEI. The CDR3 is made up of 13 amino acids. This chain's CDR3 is CATCQDSNTEAFF. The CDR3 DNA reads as TGTGCCACTTGTCAGGATTCGAACACTGAAGCTTTCTTT.

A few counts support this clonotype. CDR3 DNA sequence: TGTGCCAGCAGTTTAGGGGGGGAGTTGGCTGGGGCCAACGTCCTGACTTTC. Amino acids: CASSLGGELAGANVLTF. V and J are TRBV27 and TRBJ2-6; 7 bases map to TRBD2. With V trimmed by 2 bases and J by 2 bases, 6 bases remained unmatched. The length of the CDR3 is 17 residues. Germline-derived CDR1 and CDR2 are MNHEY and SMNVEV (reference sequence).

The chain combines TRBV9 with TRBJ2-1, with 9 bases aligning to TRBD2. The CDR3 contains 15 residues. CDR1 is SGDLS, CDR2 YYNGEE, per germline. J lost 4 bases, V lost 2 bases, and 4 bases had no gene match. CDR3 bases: TGTGCCAGCAGCGTCAGTAGCGGGGGATACAATGAGCAGTTCTTC. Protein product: CASSVSSGGYNEQFF.